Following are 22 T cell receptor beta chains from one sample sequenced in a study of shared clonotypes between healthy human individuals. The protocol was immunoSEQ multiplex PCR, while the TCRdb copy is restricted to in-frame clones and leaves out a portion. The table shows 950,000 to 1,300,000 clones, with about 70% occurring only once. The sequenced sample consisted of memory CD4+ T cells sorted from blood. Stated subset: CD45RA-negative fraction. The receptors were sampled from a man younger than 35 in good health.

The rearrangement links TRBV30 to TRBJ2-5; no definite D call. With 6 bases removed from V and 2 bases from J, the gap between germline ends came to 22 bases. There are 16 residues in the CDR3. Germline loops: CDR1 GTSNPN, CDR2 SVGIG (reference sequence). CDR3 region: CACGPISTGLQETQYF. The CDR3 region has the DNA TGTGCCTGTGGCCCGATCTCCACGGGCCTTCAAGAGACCCAGTACTTC. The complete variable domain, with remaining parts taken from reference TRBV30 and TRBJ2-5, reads SQTIHQWPATLVQPVGSPLSLECTVEGTSNPNLYWYRQAAGRGLQLLFYSVGIGQISSEVPQNLSASRPQDRQFILSSKKLLLSDSGFYLCACGPISTGLQETQYFGPGTRLLVL.

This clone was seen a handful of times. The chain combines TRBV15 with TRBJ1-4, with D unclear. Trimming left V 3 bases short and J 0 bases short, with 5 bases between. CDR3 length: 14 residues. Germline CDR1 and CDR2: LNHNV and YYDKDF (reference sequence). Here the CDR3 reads CATSRGSTNEKLFF. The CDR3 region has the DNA TGTGCCACCAGCAGGGGGTCAACTAATGAAAAACTGTTTTTT.

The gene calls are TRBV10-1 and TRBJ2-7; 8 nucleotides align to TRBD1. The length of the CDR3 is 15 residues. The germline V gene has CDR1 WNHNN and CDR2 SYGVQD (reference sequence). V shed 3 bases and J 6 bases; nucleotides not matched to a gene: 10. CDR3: CASSDTGGSVGEQYF. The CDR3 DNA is TGCGCCAGCAGTGACACAGGGGGTTCTGTCGGCGAGCAGTACTTC.

CDR3 residues: CAISARQEPRETQYF. CDR3 DNA sequence: TGTGCCATCAGTGCCCGACAGGAGCCTCGGGAGACCCAGTACTTC. This chain joins TRBV10-3 and TRBJ2-5, with D possibly matching TRBD1 (6 bases). V was trimmed by 4 bases and J by 5 bases, leaving 17 bases between them. This CDR3 comprises 15 residues. Germline V gene sequence: CDR1 ENHRY, CDR2 SYGVKD.

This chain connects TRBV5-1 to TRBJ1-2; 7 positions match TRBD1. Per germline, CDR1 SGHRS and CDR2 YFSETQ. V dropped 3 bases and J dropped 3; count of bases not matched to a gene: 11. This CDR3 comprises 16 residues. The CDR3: CASSSGGRQGYYGYTF. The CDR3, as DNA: TGCGCCAGCAGCTCCGGGGGAAGACAGGGCTACTATGGCTACACCTTC.

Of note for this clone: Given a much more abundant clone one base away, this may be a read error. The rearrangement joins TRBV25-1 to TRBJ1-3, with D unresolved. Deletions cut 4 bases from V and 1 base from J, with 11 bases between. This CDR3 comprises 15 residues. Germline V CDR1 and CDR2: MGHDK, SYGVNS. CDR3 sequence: CASSGETQSGNTIYF. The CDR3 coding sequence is TGTGCCAGCAGTGGAGAGACCCAGTCTGGAAACACCATATATTTT.

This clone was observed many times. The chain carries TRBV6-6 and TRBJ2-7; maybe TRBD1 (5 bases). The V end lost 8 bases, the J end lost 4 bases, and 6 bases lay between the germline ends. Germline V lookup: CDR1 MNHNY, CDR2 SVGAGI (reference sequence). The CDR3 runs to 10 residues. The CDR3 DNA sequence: TGTGCCAGCGGGGCGTACGAGCAGTACTTC. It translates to CASGAYEQYF.

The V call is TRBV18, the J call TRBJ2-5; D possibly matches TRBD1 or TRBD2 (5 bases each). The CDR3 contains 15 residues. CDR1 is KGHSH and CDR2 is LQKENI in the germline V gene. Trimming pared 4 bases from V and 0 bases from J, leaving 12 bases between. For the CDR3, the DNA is TGTGCCAGCTCACGGCTGGTGGGGGACCAAGAGACCCAGTACTTC. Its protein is CASSRLVGDQETQYF.

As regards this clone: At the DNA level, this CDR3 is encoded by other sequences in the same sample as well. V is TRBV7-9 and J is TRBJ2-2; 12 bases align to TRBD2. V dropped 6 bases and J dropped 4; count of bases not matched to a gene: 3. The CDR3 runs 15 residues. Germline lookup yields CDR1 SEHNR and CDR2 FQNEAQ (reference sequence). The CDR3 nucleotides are TGTGCCAGCAGGCCTAGCGGGAGGGCCACCGGGGAGCTGTTTTTT. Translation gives CASRPSGRATGELFF.

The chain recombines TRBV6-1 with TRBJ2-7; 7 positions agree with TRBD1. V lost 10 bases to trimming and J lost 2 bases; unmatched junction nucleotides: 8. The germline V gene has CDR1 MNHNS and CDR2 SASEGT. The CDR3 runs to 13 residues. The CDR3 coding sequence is TGTGCCACACTATTGACAGGGACCTACGAGCAGTACTTC. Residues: CATLLTGTYEQYF.

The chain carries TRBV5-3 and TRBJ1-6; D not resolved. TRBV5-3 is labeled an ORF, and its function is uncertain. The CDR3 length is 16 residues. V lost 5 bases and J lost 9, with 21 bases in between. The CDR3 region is CARRTPPGLRGSPLHF. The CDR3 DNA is TGTGCCAGAAGGACCCCGCCAGGACTCCGAGGTTCACCCCTCCACTTT.

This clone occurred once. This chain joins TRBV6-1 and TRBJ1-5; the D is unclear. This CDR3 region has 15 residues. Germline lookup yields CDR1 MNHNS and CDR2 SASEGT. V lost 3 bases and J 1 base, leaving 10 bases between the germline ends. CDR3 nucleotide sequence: TGTGCCAGCAGTGATTCTTGGCAAAGCAATCAGCCCCAGCATTTT. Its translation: CASSDSWQSNQPQHF.

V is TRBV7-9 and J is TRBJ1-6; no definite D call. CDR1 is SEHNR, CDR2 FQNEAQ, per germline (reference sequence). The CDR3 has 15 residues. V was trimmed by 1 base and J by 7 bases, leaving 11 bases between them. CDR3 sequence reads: CASSLEKGMNSPLHF. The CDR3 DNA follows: TGTGCCAGCAGCTTAGAAAAGGGTATGAATTCACCCCTCCACTTT.

CDR3 residues: CASSDSPGGRANTGELFF. The CDR3 bases are TGTGCCAGCAGTGATTCTCCGGGGGGAAGAGCGAACACCGGGGAGCTGTTTTTT. The rearrangement uses TRBV2 and TRBJ2-2; 7 bases match TRBD2. The CDR3 extends over 18 amino acids. Trimming at V came to 3 bases and at J to 0 bases, leaving 10 bases not matched to a gene. The germline CDR1 and CDR2 sequences are SNHLY and FYNNEI.

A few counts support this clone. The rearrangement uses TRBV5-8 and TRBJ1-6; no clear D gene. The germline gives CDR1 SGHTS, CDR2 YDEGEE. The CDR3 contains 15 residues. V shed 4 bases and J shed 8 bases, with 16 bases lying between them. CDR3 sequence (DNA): TGTGCCAGCAGCGCAAGGGCCGGTAATTATTCACCCCTCCACTTT. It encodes CASSARAGNYSPLHF.

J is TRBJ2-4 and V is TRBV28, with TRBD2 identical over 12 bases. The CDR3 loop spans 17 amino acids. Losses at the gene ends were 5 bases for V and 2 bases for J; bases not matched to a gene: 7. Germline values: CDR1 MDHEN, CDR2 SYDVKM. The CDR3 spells CASSQTSGSSSKNIQYF. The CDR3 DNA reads TGTGCCAGCAGTCAGACTAGCGGGAGTTCGTCCAAAAACATTCAGTACTTC.

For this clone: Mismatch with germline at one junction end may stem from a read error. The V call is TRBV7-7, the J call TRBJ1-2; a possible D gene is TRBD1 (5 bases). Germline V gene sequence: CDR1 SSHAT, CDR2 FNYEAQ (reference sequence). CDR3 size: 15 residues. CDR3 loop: CASSPEAGTNYGYTF. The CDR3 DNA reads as TGTGCTAGCAGCCCCGAGGCAGGGACTAACTATGGCTACACCTTC.

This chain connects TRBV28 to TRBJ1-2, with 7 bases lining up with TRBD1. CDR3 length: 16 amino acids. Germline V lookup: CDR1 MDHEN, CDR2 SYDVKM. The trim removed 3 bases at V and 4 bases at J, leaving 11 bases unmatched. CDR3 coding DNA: TGTGCCAGCAGTTTGACGGAGGGGGCGGGCGGCTATGGCTACACCTTC. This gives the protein CASSLTEGAGGYGYTF.

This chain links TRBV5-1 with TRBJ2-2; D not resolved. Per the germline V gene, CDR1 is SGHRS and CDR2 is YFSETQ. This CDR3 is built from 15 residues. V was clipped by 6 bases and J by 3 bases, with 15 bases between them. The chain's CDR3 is CASTYSSTDTGELFF. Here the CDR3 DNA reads TGCGCCAGCACGTACAGCTCCACGGACACCGGGGAGCTGTTTTTT.

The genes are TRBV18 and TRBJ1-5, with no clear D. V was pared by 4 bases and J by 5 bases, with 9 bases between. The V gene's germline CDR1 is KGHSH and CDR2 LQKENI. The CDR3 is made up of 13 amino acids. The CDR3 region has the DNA TGTGCCAGCTCACGCGCACCTGATCAGCCCCAGCATTTT. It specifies CASSRAPDQPQHF.

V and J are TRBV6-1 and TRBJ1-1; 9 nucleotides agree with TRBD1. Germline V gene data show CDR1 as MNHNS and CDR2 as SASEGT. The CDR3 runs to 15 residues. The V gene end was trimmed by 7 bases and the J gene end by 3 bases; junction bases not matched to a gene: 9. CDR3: CASITGGAGDTEAFF. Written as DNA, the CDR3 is TGTGCCAGCATAACAGGGGGCGCTGGGGACACTGAAGCTTTCTTT.

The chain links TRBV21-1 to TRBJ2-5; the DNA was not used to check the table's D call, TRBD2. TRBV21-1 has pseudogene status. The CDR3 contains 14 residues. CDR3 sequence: CASSKASGQETQYF. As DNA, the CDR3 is TGTGCCAGCAGCAAAGCGAGCGGGCAAGAGACCCAGTACTTC.